This entry is about one T cell receptor (beta chain). These data originate in a study of T cells in Graves' hyperthyroidism and ophthalmopathy. The investigators amplified TCR beta CDR3 regions from RNA transcripts. RT-PCR in the first round (using the HTBI primer set) targeted the TCR CDR3. TCRdb redid the calling of the multiplex PCR reads with MiXCR, one entry per CDR3 protein. The table records around 480,000 distinct CDR3 sequences, approximately 15% of them present only once. The study excluded patients with uncontrolled infection, other autoimmune disease, pregnancy or lactation. The CDR3 totals 15 residues. Trimming shortened V by 1 base and J by 7 bases, and 16 bases separated the two germline ends. CDR1 is MGHRA and CDR2 is YSYEKL in the germline V gene.

Sequences were obtained from blood. The chain recombines TRBV4-1 with TRBJ2-5; a weak D match, TRBD2 (5 bases). The sequence was collected from a woman between 18 and 29 years old with Graves' hyperthyroidism. In nucleotides, the CDR3 is TGCGCCAGCAGCCAAGTTTCGTCTAGCCGTGGGACCCAGTACTTC. Residues: CASSQVSSSRGTQYF.